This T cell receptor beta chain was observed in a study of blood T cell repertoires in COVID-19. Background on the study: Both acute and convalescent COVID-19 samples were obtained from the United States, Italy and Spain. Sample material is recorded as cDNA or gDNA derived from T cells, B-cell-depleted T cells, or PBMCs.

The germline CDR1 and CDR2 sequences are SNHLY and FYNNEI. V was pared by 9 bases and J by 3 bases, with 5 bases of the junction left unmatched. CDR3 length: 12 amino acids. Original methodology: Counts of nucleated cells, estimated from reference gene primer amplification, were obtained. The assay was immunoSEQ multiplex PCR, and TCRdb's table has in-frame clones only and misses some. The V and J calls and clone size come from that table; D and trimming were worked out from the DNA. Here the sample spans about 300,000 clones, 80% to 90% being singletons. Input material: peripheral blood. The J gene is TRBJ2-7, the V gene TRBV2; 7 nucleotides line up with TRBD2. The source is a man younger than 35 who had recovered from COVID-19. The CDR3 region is CASTSVLYEQYF. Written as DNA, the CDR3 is TGTGCCAGTACTAGCGTCCTCTACGAGCAGTACTTC. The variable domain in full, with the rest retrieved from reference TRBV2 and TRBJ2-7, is EPEVTQTPSHQVTQMGQEVILRCVPISNHLYFYWYRQILGQKVEFLVSFYNNEISEKSEIFDDQFSVERPDGSNFTLKIRSTKLEDSAMYFCASTSVLYEQYFGPGTRLTVT.